This TCR beta chain came from a study of T cell changes during pregnancy in multiple sclerosis. This table comes from immunoSEQ multiplex PCR, and its TCRdb copy is limited to in-frame clones, with some not included. The sample includes approximately 63,000 clones, approximately 92% of them seen just once. Trimming took off 1 base at V and 10 bases at J, with 14 bases between the two ends. Germline V gives CDR1 SGHTA, CDR2 FQGNSA. The CDR3 loop spans 14 amino acids. This chain uses TRBV7-2 with TRBJ2-1; D remains ambiguous. Here the sequenced sample was peripheral blood, taken in the third trimester of pregnancy. The sequence derives from a female donor in good health, enrolled as a control in a pregnancy study. CDR3 sequence (DNA): TGTGCCAGCAGCTTAGAAACTTCAGCCAGGGAGCAGTTCTTC. This gives the protein CASSLETSAREQFF.